These T cell receptor beta chains were read from a single sample in a study of shared clonotypes between healthy human individuals. TCRdb's copy holds only in-frame clones and misses some; the assay was immunoSEQ multiplex PCR. The sample lists 170,000 or so clones, approximately 70% occurring once. The specimen was memory CD4+ T cells sorted from blood. The receptors originated from a man aged 30 to 45 in good health. Each CDR3 is given with its conserved first and last residue. Fields, in order: V gene, clone size, CDR3 length, J gene, CDR3 protein. Clone size is not always given. Where it is, it says once, few, many or a class for expanded clones.

>TRBV11-2|.|15|TRBJ2-1
CASSSGGRGTDEQFF
>TRBV11-2|.|19|TRBJ2-4
CASSLESFMGTLAKNIQYF
>TRBV10-3|.|15|TRBJ2-1
CAISGGEVFLNEQFF
>TRBV5-4|.|16|TRBJ1-3
CASTPGGTLAGNTIYF
>TRBV7-9|.|14|TRBJ1-5
CASSLESRNQPQHF
>TRBV7-2|.|16|TRBJ2-1
CASSLSVPSGRNEQFF
>TRBV6-5|.|15|TRBJ1-3
CASSYNRGSGNTIYF
>TRBV5-6|.|12|TRBJ1-2
CASSGDRYGNTF
>TRBV15|.|14|TRBJ1-5
CATTWIGSNQPQHF
>TRBV28|few|15|TRBJ1-2
CASRRPGQGGWGYTF
>TRBV7-9|few|15|TRBJ2-7
CASSLGQGLVDEQYF
>TRBV5-4|.|11|TRBJ2-3
CASSFEDTQYF
>TRBV15|.|18|TRBJ2-2
CATSRDGLGRMNTGELFF
>TRBV5-1|.|16|TRBJ2-2
CASSLLPGPNTGELFF
>TRBV2|large|12|TRBJ2-1
CASSAQTEEQFF
>TRBV7-2|once|15|TRBJ2-7
CASSLTSGLSYEQYF
>TRBV27|few|12|TRBJ1-5
CASGGTNQPQHF
>TRBV6-6|.|13|TRBJ1-5
CASTLGGGQPQHF
>TRBV18|.|14|TRBJ1-1
CASSPIGGLAEAFF
>TRBV7-2|once|15|TRBJ1-5
CASSLETGYNQPQHF
>TRBV7-9|.|17|TRBJ2-5
CASSLEGAGRGQETQYF
>TRBV30|few|14|TRBJ1-4
CAWSPLGTNEKLFF
>TRBV7-9|.|11|TRBJ1-1
CASSLTGEAFF
>TRBV10-2|few|14|TRBJ2-1
CASSETSNYNEQFF
>TRBV28|.|12|TRBJ1-5
CASSFGLGSQHF
>TRBV27|.|18|TRBJ2-2
CASSWLSGGTPTPGELFF
>TRBV5-6|.|15|TRBJ1-5
CASSIWTGENQPQHF
>TRBV7-9|many|13|TRBJ1-1
CASSFTVNTEAFF
>TRBV10-1|once|14|TRBJ2-2
CASSEETSIGELFF
>TRBV20-1|.|11|TRBJ2-1
CSAPFARGQFF
>TRBV10-2|.|19|TRBJ2-7
CASREGPSGRPPSSYEQYF
>TRBV7-6|.|17|TRBJ2-1
CASSLGGGQRSYNEQFF
>TRBV5-8|.|13|TRBJ1-2
CASSLQSGYGYTF
>TRBV29-1|.|13|TRBJ1-1
CSVGGYGNTEAFF
>TRBV5-1|few|15|TRBJ2-3
CASSFSSGASDTQYF
>TRBV7-3|.|13|TRBJ1-2
CASSLSPLYGYTF
>TRBV18|.|14|TRBJ2-1
CASSPRDSGNEQFF
>TRBV2|.|13|TRBJ1-2
CASSQGPEIGYTF
>TRBV5-1|.|13|TRBJ2-3
CASSPGGADTQYF
>TRBV18|.|13|TRBJ2-7
CASSADSLYEQYF
>TRBV9|once|15|TRBJ2-7
CASSPRLAEDREQYF
>TRBV29-1|.|15|TRBJ2-7
CSVKVRKLASGEQYF
>TRBV7-2|.|14|TRBJ2-1
CASSPRASYNEQFF
>TRBV9|.|13|TRBJ2-5
CASSVVKLETQYF
>TRBV5-1|.|14|TRBJ2-1
CASSLGAGAGEQFF
>TRBV27|.|13|TRBJ2-2
CASSLSGSGELFF
>TRBV5-4|.|14|TRBJ2-3
CASSIYHSTDTQYF
>TRBV27|.|11|TRBJ2-7
CASSSRGEQYF
>TRBV5-4|.|15|TRBJ2-5
CASSLASGSSETQYF
>TRBV9|.|14|TRBJ2-1
CASSPRTSGSEQFF
>TRBV7-2|.|14|TRBJ2-1
CASSLNVGPNEQFF
>TRBV4-1|.|19|TRBJ2-3
CASSQDGRVGDSHTDTQYF